The 21 T cell receptor beta chains reported below all come from one sample, sequenced in a study of cytomegalovirus exposure and HLA in healthy donors. Primers included in the PCR were 60 Vbeta and 13 Jbeta primers. Produced via immunoSEQ multiplex PCR; TCRdb's table is partial and in-frame only. The repertoire consists of about 240,000 clones, with 82% occurring once and the leading ten covering 4.5% to 6%. What was sequenced was PBMCs. Receptors originate from a woman aged 40 to 49 in good health and CMV-seropositive.

The V and J genes are TRBV4-3 and TRBJ1-5; D possibly corresponds to TRBD1 (5 bases). The CDR3 spans 16 residues. Germline CDR1 is LGHNA and CDR2 is YSLEER. The ends were cut back, 1 base at V and 4 bases at J, with 14 bases in the middle. The CDR3 region has the DNA TGCGCCAGCAGCCAAGGGGTTTCGGGGGAGAATCAGCCCCAGCATTTT. It is translated as CASSQGVSGENQPQHF.

The rearrangement joins TRBV27 to TRBJ1-1, with a possible D match to TRBD1 (5 bases). The V gene lost 4 bases and the J gene lost 2 bases, with 11 bases spanning the gap. Germline V lookup: CDR1 MNHEY, CDR2 SMNVEV (reference sequence). CDR3 size: 14 residues. In DNA, the CDR3 is TGTGCCAGCAGTTCCCCGGGGGAAAACACTGAAGCTTTCTTT. Protein product: CASSSPGENTEAFF.

The V and J genes are TRBV9 and TRBJ1-1; D gene ambiguous. The CDR3 extends over 17 amino acids. The germline V gene encodes CDR1 SGDLS and CDR2 YYNGEE. V was cut by 0 bases and J by 2 bases, with 17 bases left in between. The CDR3 loop reads CASSVDPLGPGNTEAFF. The CDR3 DNA reads as TGTGCCAGCAGCGTAGACCCGTTGGGCCCTGGAAACACTGAAGCTTTCTTT. The full variable domain, with the rest looked up from reference TRBV9 and TRBJ1-1, is DSGVTQTPKHLITATGQRVTLRCSPRSGDLSVYWYQQSLDQGLQFLIQYYNGEERAKGNILERFSAQQFPDLHSELNLSSLELGDSALYFCASSVDPLGPGNTEAFFGQGTRLTVV.

The genes are TRBV4-3 and TRBJ2-2; 9 nucleotides match TRBD2. Trimming at V came to 1 base and at J to 1 base, leaving 1 base not matched to a gene. Germline values: CDR1 LGHNA, CDR2 YSLEER. The CDR3 sequence is 16 residues long. The CDR3 nucleotides are TGCGCCAGCAGCCAAGTTAGCGGGGGGAACACCGGGGAGCTGTTTTTT. Protein: CASSQVSGGNTGELFF.

Turning to this clone: The junction departs from the called germline gene at one end, perhaps through a read error. This chain links TRBV7-9 with TRBJ2-5; 8 positions match TRBD2. Germline V gene data show CDR1 as SEHNR and CDR2 as FQNEAQ (reference sequence). The CDR3 extends over 15 amino acids. In DNA form, the CDR3 reads TGTTCCAGCAAACGGGCGGGGGGCAGGCAAGAGACCCAGTACTTC. Protein: CSSKRAGGRQETQYF. The full variable domain, rest sourced from reference TRBV7-9 and TRBJ2-5, is DTGVSQNPRHKITKRGQNVTFRCDPISEHNRLYWYRQTLGQGPEFLTYFQNEAQLEKSRLLSDRFSAERPKGSFSTLEIQRTEQGDSAMYLCSSKRAGGRQETQYFGPGTRLLVL.

The chain is built from TRBV7-2 and TRBJ1-2; 8 bases are a match to TRBD1. This CDR3 comprises 14 residues. The V gene end was trimmed by 3 bases and the J gene end by 4 bases; junction bases not matched to a gene: 4. Germline values: CDR1 SGHTA, CDR2 FQGNSA. CDR3 in amino acids: CASSFDRGGYGYTF. The CDR3 DNA reads TGTGCCAGCAGCTTCGACAGGGGCGGCTATGGCTACACCTTC.

This clone has a single count. The CDR3, as DNA: TGTGCCAGCAGCTTACCGGGACTATACACAGATACGCAGTATTTT. This encodes CASSLPGLYTDTQYF. V gene TRBV7-6 combines with J gene TRBJ2-3, with 7 nucleotides matching TRBD2. The CDR3 contains 15 residues. Germline assignment: CDR1 SGHVS and CDR2 FNYEAQ. V lost 2 bases to trimming and J lost 2 bases; unmatched junction nucleotides: 4.

The gene calls are TRBV6-5 and TRBJ2-7, with D possibly matching TRBD2 (5 bases). V shed 8 bases and J shed 2 bases, with 19 bases lying between them. Germline V gene lookup returns CDR1 MNHEY and CDR2 SVGAGI. The CDR3 extends over 15 amino acids. The CDR3 here is CASGWDETGTYEQYF. The CDR3 nucleotides are TGTGCCAGCGGATGGGATGAGACCGGGACCTACGAGCAGTACTTC.

This clone was seen a handful of times. The CDR3 nucleotides read TGTGCCATCAGTGAGCCCACGGGTCCCGAGCAGTACTTC. It yields the protein CAISEPTGPEQYF. This rearrangement joins TRBV10-3 to TRBJ2-7; D is undetermined. Between the trimmed V and J ends, which lost 2 bases and 6 bases, there was a span of 11 bases. Germline lookup yields CDR1 ENHRY and CDR2 SYGVKD. There are 13 residues in the CDR3.

The gene calls are TRBV30 and TRBJ2-7, with a possible D match to TRBD1 (5 bases). The CDR3 sequence is 13 residues long. Trimming pared 3 bases from V and 3 bases from J, leaving 12 bases between. Germline-derived CDR1 and CDR2 are GTSNPN and SVGIG (reference sequence). The CDR3 loop is CAWSQGPIYEQYF. The DNA of the CDR3 is TGTGCCTGGAGCCAGGGCCCCATCTACGAGCAGTACTTC.

The chain is built from TRBV5-5 and TRBJ1-6; D remains unclear. From germline, CDR1 is SGHKS and CDR2 YYEKEE (reference sequence). V shed 5 bases and J shed 7 bases, with 7 bases lying between them. The CDR3 has 12 residues. The CDR3 DNA reads as TGTGCCAGCAGTATGGGCAATTCACCCCTCCACTTT. Protein: CASSMGNSPLHF.

The chain joins TRBV5-1 to TRBJ1-5; possibly TRBD1 for D (5 bases). The length of the CDR3 is 14 residues. The germline CDR1 and CDR2 sequences are SGHRS and YFSETQ. V was cut by 0 bases and J by 5 bases, with 9 bases left in between. CDR3 region: CASSLGQIDQPQHF. Written as DNA, the CDR3 is TGCGCCAGCAGCTTGGGACAGATAGATCAGCCCCAGCATTTT.

The chain uses TRBV27 and TRBJ2-7, with D unclear. This CDR3 has 13 residues. V shed 3 bases and J shed 2 bases, with 8 bases lying between them. The germline V gene has CDR1 MNHEY and CDR2 SMNVEV (reference sequence). The CDR3 region is CASSFDSTYEQYF. The CDR3 nucleotides are TGTGCCAGCAGTTTTGACTCAACCTACGAGCAGTACTTC.

The gene calls are TRBV30 and TRBJ2-6, with 9 bases identical to TRBD1. Germline V CDR1 and CDR2: GTSNPN, SVGIG (reference sequence). V lost 3 bases to trimming and J lost 1 base; unmatched junction nucleotides: 13. The CDR3 length is 19 residues. The CDR3 loop reads CAWSDPRTGERSGANVLTF. As DNA, the CDR3 is TGTGCCTGGAGCGACCCACGGACAGGGGAGAGGTCTGGGGCCAACGTCCTGACTTTC.

The CDR3 reads CASAPLAGLTGELFF. The CDR3 nucleotides are TGTGCCAGCGCCCCTCTAGCGGGACTCACCGGGGAGCTGTTTTTT. This chain connects TRBV7-6 to TRBJ2-2; TRBD2 agrees at 9 bases. The germline V gene encodes CDR1 SGHVS and CDR2 FNYEAQ. V was pared by 8 bases and J by 4 bases, with 8 bases of the junction left unmatched. The CDR3 covers 15 residues.

This chain joins TRBV7-2 and TRBJ2-2; tentative D call: TRBD2 (6 bases). Germline loops: CDR1 SGHTA, CDR2 FQGNSA. With 2 bases removed from V and 5 bases from J, the gap between germline ends came to 12 bases. The CDR3 length is 15 residues. The CDR3 loop is CASSLTGVGTGELFF. The CDR3 nucleotides read TGTGCCAGCAGCTTAACGGGAGTGGGAACCGGGGAGCTGTTTTTT.

CDR3: CASSLADWADYGYTF. The CDR3 nucleotides read TGCGCCAGCAGCTTGGCTGATTGGGCCGACTATGGCTACACCTTC. The rearrangement joins TRBV5-1 to TRBJ1-2; D remains unclear. Germline CDR1 reads SGHRS; CDR2 reads YFSETQ. The CDR3 is 15 amino acids. Trimming shortened V by 0 bases and J by 3 bases, and 12 bases separated the two germline ends.

The chain carries TRBV5-5 and TRBJ2-2; D remains ambiguous. Germline CDR1 and CDR2: SGHKS and YYEKEE (reference sequence). This CDR3 spans 13 amino acids. With 2 bases removed from V and 2 bases from J, the gap between germline ends came to 4 bases. The CDR3 spells CASSLHNTGELFF. CDR3 nucleotides: TGTGCCAGCAGCTTACACAACACCGGGGAGCTGTTTTTT.

V usage is TRBV30 and J usage is TRBJ1-6; the D gene is possibly TRBD1 (6 bases). The CDR3 sequence is 12 residues long. CDR1 is GTSNPN and CDR2 is SVGIG in the germline V gene (reference sequence). Trimming left V 4 bases short and J 7 bases short, with 8 bases between. The CDR3 loop reads CAWTGANSPLHF. Written as DNA, the CDR3 is TGTGCCTGGACAGGGGCGAATTCACCCCTCCACTTT.

The chain employs TRBV28 and TRBJ1-2; D may be TRBD1 (5 bases). The V end lost 7 bases, the J end lost 5 bases, and 8 bases lay between the germline ends. The CDR3 spans 11 residues. Germline V lookup: CDR1 MDHEN, CDR2 SYDVKM. CDR3 amino acids: CASISGYGYTF. As DNA, the CDR3 is TGTGCCAGCATTTCAGGGTATGGCTACACCTTC.

The V gene is TRBV5-1, the J gene TRBJ2-1, with a possible D match to TRBD1 (6 bases). The V end lost 4 bases, the J end lost 0 bases, and 20 bases lay between the germline ends. CDR1 SGHRS and CDR2 YFSETQ come from the germline V gene. The CDR3 loop spans 18 amino acids. The CDR3: CASSSTGTPLSSYNEQFF. The CDR3 DNA reads as TGCGCCAGCAGCAGTACCGGGACACCGCTGAGCTCCTACAATGAGCAGTTCTTC.